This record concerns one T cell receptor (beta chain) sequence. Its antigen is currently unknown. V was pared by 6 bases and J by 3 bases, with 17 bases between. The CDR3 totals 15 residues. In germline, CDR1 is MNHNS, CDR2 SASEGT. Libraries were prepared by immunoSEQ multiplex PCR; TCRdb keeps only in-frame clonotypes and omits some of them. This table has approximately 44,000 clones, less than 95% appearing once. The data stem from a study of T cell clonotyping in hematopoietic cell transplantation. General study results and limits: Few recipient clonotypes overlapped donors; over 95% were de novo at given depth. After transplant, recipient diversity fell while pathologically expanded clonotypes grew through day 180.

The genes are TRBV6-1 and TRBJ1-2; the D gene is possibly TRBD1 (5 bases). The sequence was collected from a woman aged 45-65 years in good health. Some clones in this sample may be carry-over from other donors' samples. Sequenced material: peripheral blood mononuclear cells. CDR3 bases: TGTGCCAGCAGGGGGGGTTCTGGGCGGCACTATGGCTACACCTTC. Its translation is CASRGGSGRHYGYTF.